This TCR beta chain originates from a study of patients and donors after allogeneic stem cell transplantation. This clonotype showed up just a few times. CDR1 and CDR2 from the germline V gene are SGHTA and FQGNSA. V was clipped by 1 base and J by 6 bases, with 22 bases between them. The CDR3 covers 18 residues. MiXCR was run by TCRdb on the RT-PCR reads, yielding one entry per CDR3 protein. The sample contains 190,000 or so distinct CDR3 sequences, roughly 38% of which appear only once. The specimen sequenced was blood, either unsorted or a sorted T cell fraction (not recorded which). The chain joins TRBV7-2 to TRBJ2-1; D possibly uses TRBD1 or TRBD2 (6 bases each). The receptor comes from a human donor who was either an allogeneic HSCT recipient or a stem cell or donor lymphocyte infusion donor (not recorded which). It is not recorded whose cells these are; they may come from a transplant donor. CDR3 protein: CASSLVGGPRVILNEQFF. CDR3 coding DNA: TGTGCCAGCAGCTTAGTCGGGGGCCCCCGGGTAATACTCAATGAGCAGTTCTTC.